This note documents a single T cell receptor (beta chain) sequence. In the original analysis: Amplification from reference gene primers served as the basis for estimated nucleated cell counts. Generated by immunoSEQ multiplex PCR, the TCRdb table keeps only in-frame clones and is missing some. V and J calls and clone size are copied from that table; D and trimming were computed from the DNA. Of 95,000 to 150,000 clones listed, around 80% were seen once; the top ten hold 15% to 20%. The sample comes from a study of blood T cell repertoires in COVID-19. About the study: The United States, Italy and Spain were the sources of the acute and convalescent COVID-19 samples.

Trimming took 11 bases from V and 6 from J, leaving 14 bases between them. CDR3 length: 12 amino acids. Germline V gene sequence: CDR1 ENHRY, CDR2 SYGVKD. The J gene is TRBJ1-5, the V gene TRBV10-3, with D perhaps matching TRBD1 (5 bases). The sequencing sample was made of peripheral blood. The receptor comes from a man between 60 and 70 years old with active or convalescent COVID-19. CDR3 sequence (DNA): TGTGCCTCCAGGGAATCGGGTCAGCCCCAGCATTTT. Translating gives CASRESGQPQHF.